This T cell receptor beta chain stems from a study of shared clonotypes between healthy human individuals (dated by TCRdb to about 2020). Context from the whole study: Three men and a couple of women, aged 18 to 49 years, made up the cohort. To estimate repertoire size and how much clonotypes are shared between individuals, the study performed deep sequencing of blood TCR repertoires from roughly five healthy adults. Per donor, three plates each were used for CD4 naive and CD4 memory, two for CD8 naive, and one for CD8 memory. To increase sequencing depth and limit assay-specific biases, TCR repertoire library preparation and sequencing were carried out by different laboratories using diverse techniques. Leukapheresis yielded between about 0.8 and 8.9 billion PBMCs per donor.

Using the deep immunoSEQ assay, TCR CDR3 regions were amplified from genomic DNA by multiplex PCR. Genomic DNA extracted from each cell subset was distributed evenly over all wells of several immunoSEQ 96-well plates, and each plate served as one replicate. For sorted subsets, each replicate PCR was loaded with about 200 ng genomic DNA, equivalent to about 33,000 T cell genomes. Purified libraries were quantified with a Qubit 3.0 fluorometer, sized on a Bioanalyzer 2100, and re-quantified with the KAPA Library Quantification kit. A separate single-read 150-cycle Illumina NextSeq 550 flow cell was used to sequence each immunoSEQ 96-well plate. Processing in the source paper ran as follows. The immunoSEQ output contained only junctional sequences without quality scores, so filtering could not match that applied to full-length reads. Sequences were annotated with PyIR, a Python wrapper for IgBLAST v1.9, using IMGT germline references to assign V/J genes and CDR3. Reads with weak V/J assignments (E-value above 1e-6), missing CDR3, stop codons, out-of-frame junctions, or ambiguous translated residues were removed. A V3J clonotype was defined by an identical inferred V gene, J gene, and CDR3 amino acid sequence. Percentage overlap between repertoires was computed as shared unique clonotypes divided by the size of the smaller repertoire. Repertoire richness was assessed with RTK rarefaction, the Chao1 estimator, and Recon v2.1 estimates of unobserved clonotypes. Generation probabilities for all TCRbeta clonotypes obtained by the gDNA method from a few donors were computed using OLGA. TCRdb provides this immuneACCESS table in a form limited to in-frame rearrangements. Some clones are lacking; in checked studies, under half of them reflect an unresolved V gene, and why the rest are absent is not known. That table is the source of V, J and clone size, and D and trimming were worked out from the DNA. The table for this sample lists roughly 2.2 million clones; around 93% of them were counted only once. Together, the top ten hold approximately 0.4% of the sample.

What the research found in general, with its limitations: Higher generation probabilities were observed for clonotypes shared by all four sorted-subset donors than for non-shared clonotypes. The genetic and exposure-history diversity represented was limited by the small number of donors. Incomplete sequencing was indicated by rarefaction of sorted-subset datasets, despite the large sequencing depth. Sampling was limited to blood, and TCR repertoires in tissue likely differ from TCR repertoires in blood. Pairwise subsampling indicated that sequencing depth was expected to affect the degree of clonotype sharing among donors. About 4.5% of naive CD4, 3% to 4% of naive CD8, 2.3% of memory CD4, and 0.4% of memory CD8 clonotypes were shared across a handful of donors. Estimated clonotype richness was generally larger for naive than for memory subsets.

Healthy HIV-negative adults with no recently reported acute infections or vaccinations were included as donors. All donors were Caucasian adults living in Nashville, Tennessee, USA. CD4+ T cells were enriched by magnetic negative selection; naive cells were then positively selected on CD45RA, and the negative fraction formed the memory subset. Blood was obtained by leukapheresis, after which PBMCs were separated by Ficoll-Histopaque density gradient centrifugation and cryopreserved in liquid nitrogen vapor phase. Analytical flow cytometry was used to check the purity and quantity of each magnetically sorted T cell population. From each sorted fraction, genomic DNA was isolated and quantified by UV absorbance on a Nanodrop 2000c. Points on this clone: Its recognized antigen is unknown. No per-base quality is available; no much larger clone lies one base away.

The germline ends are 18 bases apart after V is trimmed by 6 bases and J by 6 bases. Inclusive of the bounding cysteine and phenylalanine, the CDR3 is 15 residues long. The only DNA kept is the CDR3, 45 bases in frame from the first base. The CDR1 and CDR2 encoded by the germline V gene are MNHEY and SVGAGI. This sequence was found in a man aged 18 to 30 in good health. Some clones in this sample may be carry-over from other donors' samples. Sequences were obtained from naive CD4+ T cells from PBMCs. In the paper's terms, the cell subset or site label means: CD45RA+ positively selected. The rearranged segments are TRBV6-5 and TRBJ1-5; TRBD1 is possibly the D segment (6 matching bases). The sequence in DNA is TGTGCCAGCAGCCGCGGGGGGCTAGATTTTCAGCCCCAGCATTTT. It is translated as CASSRGGLDFQPQHF.